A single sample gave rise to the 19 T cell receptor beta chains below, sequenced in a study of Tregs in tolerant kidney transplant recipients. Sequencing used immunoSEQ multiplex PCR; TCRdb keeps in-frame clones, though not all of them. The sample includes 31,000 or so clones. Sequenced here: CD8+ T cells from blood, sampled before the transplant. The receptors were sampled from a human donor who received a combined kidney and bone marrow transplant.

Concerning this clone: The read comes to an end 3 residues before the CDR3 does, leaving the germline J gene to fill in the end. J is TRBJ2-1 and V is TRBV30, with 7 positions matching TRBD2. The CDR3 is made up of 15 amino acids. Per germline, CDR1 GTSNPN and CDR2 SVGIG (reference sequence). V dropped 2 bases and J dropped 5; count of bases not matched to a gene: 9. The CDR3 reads CAWSPRTSAHNEQFF. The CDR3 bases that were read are TGTGCCTGGAGTCCTAGAACTAGCGCCCACAATGAG.

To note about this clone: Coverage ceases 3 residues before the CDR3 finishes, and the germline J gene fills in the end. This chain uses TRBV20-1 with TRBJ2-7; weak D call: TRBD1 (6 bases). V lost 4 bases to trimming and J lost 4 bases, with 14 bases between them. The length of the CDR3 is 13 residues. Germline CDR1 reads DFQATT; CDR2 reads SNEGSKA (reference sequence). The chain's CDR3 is CSAIRDNRYEQYF. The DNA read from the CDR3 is TGCAGTGCTATCCGGGACAACAGATACGAG.

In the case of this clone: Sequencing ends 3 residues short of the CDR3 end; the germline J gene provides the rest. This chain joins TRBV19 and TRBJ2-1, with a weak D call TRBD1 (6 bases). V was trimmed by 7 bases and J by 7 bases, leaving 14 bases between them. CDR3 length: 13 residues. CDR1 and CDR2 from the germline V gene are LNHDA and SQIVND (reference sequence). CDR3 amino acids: CASTTTGWNEQFF. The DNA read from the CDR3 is TGTGCCAGTACTACCACAGGGTGGAATGAG.

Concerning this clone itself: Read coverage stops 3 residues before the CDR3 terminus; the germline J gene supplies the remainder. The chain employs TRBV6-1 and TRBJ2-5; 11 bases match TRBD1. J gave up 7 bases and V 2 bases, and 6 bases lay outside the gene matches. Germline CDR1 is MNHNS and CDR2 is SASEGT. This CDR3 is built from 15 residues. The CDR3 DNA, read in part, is TGTGCCAGCAGTGAAACCGGGACAGGGGGTGCGACC. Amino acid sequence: CASSETGTGGAT. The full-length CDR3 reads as CASSETGTGGATQYF.

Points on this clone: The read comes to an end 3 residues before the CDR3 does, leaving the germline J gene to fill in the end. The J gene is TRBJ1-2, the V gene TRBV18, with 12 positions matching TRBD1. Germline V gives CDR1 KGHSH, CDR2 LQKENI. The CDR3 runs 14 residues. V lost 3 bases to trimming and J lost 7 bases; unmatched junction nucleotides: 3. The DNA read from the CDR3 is TGTGCCAGCTCACCGGGACAGGGGGCGACTGGC. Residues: CASSPGQGATG. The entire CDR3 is CASSPGQGATGYTF.

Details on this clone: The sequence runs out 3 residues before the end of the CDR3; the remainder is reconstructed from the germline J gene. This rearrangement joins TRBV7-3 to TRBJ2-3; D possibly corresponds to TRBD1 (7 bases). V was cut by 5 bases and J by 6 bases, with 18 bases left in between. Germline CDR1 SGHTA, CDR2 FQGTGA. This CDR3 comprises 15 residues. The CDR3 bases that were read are TGTGCCAGCAGCCATGGGTGGGGGGACAGTGATACG. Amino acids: CASSHGWGDSDT. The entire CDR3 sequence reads CASSHGWGDSDTQYF.

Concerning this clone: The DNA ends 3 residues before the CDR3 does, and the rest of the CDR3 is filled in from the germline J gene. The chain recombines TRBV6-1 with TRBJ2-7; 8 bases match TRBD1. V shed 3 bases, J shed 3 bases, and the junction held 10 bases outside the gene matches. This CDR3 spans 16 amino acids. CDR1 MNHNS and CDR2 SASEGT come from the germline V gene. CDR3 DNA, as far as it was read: TGTGCCAGCAGTGAGGCCGACAGGGGAAAAGGCTACGAG. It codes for CASSEADRGKGYE. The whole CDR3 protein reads CASSEADRGKGYEQYF.

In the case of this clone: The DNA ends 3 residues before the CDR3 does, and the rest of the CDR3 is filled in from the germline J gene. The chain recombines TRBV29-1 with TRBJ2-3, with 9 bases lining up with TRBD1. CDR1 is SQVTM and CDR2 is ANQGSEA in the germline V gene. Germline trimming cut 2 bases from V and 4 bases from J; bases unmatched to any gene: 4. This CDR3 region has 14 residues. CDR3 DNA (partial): TGCAGCGTTGAACTGGACAGGGGTCCAGATACG. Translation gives CSVELDRGPDT. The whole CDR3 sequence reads CSVELDRGPDTQYF.

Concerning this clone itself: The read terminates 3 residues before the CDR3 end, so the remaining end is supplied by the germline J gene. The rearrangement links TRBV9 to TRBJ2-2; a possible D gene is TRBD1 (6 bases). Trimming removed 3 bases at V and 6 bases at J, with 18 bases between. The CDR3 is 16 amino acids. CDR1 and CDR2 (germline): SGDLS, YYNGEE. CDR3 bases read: TGTGCCAGCAGCGGAGGAGATCAGGGGTACTCCGGGGAG. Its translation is CASSGGDQGYSGE. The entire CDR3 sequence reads CASSGGDQGYSGELFF.

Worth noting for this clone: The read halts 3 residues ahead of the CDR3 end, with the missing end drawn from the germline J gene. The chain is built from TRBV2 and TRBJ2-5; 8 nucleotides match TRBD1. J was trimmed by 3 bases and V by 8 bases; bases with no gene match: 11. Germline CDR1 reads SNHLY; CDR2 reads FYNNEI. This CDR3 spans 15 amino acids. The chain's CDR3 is CASGETGGGEETQYF. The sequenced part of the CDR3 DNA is TGTGCCAGCGGGGAAACAGGGGGTGGCGAAGAGACC.

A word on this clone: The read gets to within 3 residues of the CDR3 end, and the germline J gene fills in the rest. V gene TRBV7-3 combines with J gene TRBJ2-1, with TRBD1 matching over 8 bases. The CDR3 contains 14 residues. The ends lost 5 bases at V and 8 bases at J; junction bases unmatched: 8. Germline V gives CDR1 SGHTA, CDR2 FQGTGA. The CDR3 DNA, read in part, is TGTGCCAGCAGCCCCTTCGGACAGGGCCATGAG. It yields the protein CASSPFGQGHE. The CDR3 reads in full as CASSPFGQGHEQFF.

The CDR3 reads CSARSRRASSGYTF. CDR3 DNA (partial): TGCAGTGCTAGATCGCGCAGGGCCAGCAGCGGC. The V and J genes are TRBV20-1 and TRBJ1-2, with D maybe TRBD1 (5 bases). The read ends 3 residues before the CDR3 terminus; that terminus is restored from the germline J gene. The germline CDR1 and CDR2 sequences are DFQATT and SNEGSKA (reference sequence). The CDR3 spans 14 residues.

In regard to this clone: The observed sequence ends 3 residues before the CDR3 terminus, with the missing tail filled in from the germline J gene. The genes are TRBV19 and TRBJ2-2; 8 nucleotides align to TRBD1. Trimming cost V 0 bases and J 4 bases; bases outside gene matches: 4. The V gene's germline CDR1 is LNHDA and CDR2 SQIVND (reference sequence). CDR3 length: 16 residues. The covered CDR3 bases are TGTGCCAGTAGTATAGAGGGACAGGCCCTCACCGGGGAG. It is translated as CASSIEGQALTGE. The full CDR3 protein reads CASSIEGQALTGELFF.

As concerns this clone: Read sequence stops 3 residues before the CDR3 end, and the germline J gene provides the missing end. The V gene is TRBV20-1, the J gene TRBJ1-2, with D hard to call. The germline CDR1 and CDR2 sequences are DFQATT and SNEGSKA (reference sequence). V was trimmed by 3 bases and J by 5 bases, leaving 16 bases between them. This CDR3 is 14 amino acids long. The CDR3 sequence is CSARGPEGDYGYTF. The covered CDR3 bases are TGCAGTGCTAGGGGTCCTGAGGGTGATTATGGC.

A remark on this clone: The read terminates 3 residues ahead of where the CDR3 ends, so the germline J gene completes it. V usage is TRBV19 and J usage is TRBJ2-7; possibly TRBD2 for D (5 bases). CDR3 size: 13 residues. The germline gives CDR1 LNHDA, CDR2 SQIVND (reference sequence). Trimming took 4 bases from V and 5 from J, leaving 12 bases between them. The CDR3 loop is CASSTFGRDEQYF. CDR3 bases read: TGTGCCAGTAGTACCTTTGGGCGGGACGAG.

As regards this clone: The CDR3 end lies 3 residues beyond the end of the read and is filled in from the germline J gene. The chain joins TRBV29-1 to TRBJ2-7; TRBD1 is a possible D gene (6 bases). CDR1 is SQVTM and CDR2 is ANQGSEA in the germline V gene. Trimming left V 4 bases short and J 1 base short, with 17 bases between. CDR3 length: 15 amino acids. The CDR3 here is CSVGTDRSLSYEQYF. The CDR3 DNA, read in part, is TGCAGCGTTGGAACAGACAGGTCACTATCCTACGAG.

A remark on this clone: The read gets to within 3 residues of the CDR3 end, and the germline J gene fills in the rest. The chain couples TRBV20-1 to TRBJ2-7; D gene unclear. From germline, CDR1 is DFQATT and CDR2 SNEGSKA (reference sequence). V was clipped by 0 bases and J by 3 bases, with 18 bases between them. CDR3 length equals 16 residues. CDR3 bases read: TGCAGTGCTAGAGATCTGATGTCTCACTCTGACTACGAG. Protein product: CSARDLMSHSDYE. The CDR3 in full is CSARDLMSHSDYEQYF.

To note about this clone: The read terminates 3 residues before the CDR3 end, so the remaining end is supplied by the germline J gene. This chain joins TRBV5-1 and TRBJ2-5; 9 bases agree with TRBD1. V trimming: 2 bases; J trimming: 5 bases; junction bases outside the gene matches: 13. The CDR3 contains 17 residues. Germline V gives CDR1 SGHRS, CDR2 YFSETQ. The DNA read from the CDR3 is TGCGCCAGCAGCTTTCCCGATTGGACAGGGGATAAGGAGACC. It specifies CASSFPDWTGDKET. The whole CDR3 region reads CASSFPDWTGDKETQYF.

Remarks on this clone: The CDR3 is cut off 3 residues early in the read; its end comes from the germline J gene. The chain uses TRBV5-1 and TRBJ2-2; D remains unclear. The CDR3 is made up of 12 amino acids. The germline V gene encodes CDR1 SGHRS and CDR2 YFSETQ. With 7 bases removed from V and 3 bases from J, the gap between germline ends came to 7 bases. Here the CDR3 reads CASLLYTGELFF. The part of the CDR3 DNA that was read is TGCGCCAGCCTCCTTTACACCGGGGAG.